These T cell receptor beta chains were read from a single sample in a study of T cell responses to AZD1222 COVID-19 vaccine. Data came from immunoSEQ multiplex PCR; TCRdb stores just in-frame clones and leaves some out. The sample lists 100,000 to 150,000 clones; 89% were seen once. The material sequenced was peripheral blood, taken on day 0 of AZD1222 vaccination. The source of these receptors is an adult in good health. The CDR3 runs from the conserved cysteine through the conserved F or W. A D gene is named only where the DNA matches it firmly. For some rows the clone size is stated as once, few or many, or as a class when expanded; others skip it.

TRBJ2-7,.,TRBD1,TRBV5-6,TGTGCCAGCAGCCCGGGACAGGCGCCTTCCTACGAGCAGTACTTC,CASSPGQAPSYEQYF
TRBJ2-1,.,.,TRBV29-1,TGCAGCGCCCAATCGGGCCTGGGGGCGAATGAGCAGTTCTTC,CSAQSGLGANEQFF
TRBJ2-2,once,TRBD2,TRBV10-3,TGTGCCATCAGTGAGACCGGGGGGGCCGGGGAGCTGTTTTTT,CAISETGGAGELFF
TRBJ2-7,once,.,TRBV27,TGTGCCAGCATGGGCGGGGCCTCCTACGAGCAGTACTTC,CASMGGASYEQYF
TRBJ1-5,.,.,TRBV7-2,TGTGCCAGCAGCTTACTTGCTCGACCATTGCATTTT,CASSLLARPLHF
TRBJ1-3,.,.,TRBV9,TGTGCCAGCAGCGTAGGAGGAGGGGCGACCTCTGGAAACACCATATATTTT,CASSVGGGATSGNTIYF
TRBJ1-2,.,.,TRBV4-3,TGCGCCAGCAGCCAAGTTTCAGGCTACTATGGCTACACCTTC,CASSQVSGYYGYTF
TRBJ1-2,.,.,TRBV7-2,TGTGCCAGCAGCTTAGTCCTTGAAGGCATTGGGTATGGCTACACCTTC,CASSLVLEGIGYGYTF
TRBJ2-7,.,.,TRBV5-1,TGCGCCAGCAGCCCCGGGACCACTTACGAGCAGTACTTC,CASSPGTTYEQYF
TRBJ2-5,.,.,TRBV6-2/TRBV6-3,TGTGCCAGCAGTTACTCGGGAGGGGGGGAGGAGACCCAGTACTTC,CASSYSGGGEETQYF
TRBJ2-3,.,.,TRBV5-8,TGTGCCAGCAGCTTCAGCGGCACAGATACGCAGTATTTT,CASSFSGTDTQYF
TRBJ2-1,.,TRBD1,TRBV5-4,TGTGCCAGCAGCGGGACCTACAGGGGCCAGGGCAATGAGCAGTTCTTC,CASSGTYRGQGNEQFF
TRBJ2-1,.,.,TRBV6-6,TGTGCCAGCAGTTACTCGGGGGGTTTCAATGAGCAGTTCTTC,CASSYSGGFNEQFF
TRBJ2-1,.,TRBD1,TRBV7-9,TGTGCCAGCAGCCCGAGGGACAGGGCAAACAATGAGCAGTTCTTC,CASSPRDRANNEQFF
TRBJ2-1,.,TRBD2,TRBV23-1,TGCGCCAGCTGGGGGGTGACATTAGCGGGGAGAAGCTCCTACAATGAGCAGTTCTTC,CASWGVTLAGRSSYNEQFF
TRBJ2-2,.,.,TRBV18,TGTGCCAGCTCACCAGACTTGGGGGCCATAAACACCGGGGAGCTGTTTTTT,CASSPDLGAINTGELFF
TRBJ2-5,.,.,TRBV6-2/TRBV6-3,TGTGCCAGCAGCTTCTTGGGGGAGACCCAGTACTTC,CASSFLGETQYF
TRBJ1-6,few,TRBD1,TRBV9,TGTGCCAGCAGCGTAGGGGACAGGGTCTCACCCCTCCACTTT,CASSVGDRVSPLHF
TRBJ1-2,.,.,TRBV5-6,TGTGCCAGCAGCAGGCCGCCCGACTATGGCTACACCTTC,CASSRPPDYGYTF
TRBJ1-2,.,.,TRBV7-8,TGTGCCAGCAGCTTCGCAGGGAAGTACTATGGCTACACCTTC,CASSFAGKYYGYTF
TRBJ1-5,.,.,TRBV18,TGTGCCAGCTCACCTGGGGCAGAATCCGATCAGCCCCAGCATTTT,CASSPGAESDQPQHF
TRBJ2-5,once,.,TRBV2,TGTGCCAGCACCCGGAGGGGGGAGACCCAGTACTTC,CASTRRGETQYF
TRBJ2-5,.,.,TRBV25-1,TGTGCCAGCAGTGACGACGGTTACCAAGAGACCCAGTACTTC,CASSDDGYQETQYF
TRBJ1-6,once,.,TRBV7-9,TGTGCCAGCAGCCTCAGGGGAAGCGGCGATTCACCCCTCCACTTT,CASSLRGSGDSPLHF
TRBJ1-4,.,.,TRBV18,TGTGCCAGCTCAGACAGGAGTGGAGATGGAAAACTGTTTTTT,CASSDRSGDGKLFF
TRBJ2-2,.,.,TRBV18,TGTGCCAGCTCACCGGGAGTTAACGGGGAGCTGTTTTTT,CASSPGVNGELFF
TRBJ1-1,.,.,TRBV7-3,TGTGCCAGCAGCCCAGGTTTTAACACTGAAGCTTTCTTT,CASSPGFNTEAFF
TRBJ2-4,.,.,TRBV19,TGTGCCAGTAGTATAAGGAGAGCCCTAGCCAAAAACATTCAGTACTTC,CASSIRRALAKNIQYF
TRBJ1-1,.,.,TRBV20-1,TGCAGTGCTAGAGATTCCCCCCTTGATTTCTTT,CSARDSPLDFF
TRBJ1-1,.,.,TRBV4-1,TGCGCCAGCAGCCAAGATCTCAGCCTGAACACTGAAGCTTTCTTT,CASSQDLSLNTEAFF
TRBJ2-1,.,TRBD2,TRBV7-2,TGTGCCAGCAGCAAGACGTACAGCGGGAGTGTCAATGAGCAGTTCTTC,CASSKTYSGSVNEQFF
TRBJ2-3,.,.,TRBV12-3/TRBV12-4,TGTGCCAGCAGTTGGGGGGCAGATACGCAGTATTTT,CASSWGADTQYF
TRBJ1-2,.,.,TRBV3-1/TRBV3-2,TGTGCCAGCAGCCGACGGGAGTATGGCTACACCTTC,CASSRREYGYTF
TRBJ2-5,.,.,TRBV15,TGTGCCACCAGCAGAGGAAAGGGGCGCGGTGTCCAAGAGACCCAGTACTTC,CATSRGKGRGVQETQYF
TRBJ2-2,.,.,TRBV7-3,TGTGCCAGCAGCTTAGAGTCCGTCACCGGGGAGCTGTTTTTT,CASSLESVTGELFF
TRBJ1-2,.,.,TRBV12-3/TRBV12-4,TGTGCCAGCAGTTTCAGATTTGGGGGTGGCTACACCTTC,CASSFRFGGGYTF
TRBJ2-7,.,.,TRBV6-2/TRBV6-3,TGTGCCAGCAGTTACGAGATTGGGTCGGTGTACGAGCAGTACTTC,CASSYEIGSVYEQYF
TRBJ2-2,.,.,TRBV11-3,TGTGCCAGCAGCTCCCAACGGGCCGAAACCGGGGAGCTGTTTTTT,CASSSQRAETGELFF
TRBJ2-1,.,.,TRBV14,TGTGCCAGCAGCCAGACTAATTTTTACAATGAGCAGTTCTTC,CASSQTNFYNEQFF
TRBJ1-1,.,.,TRBV6-2/TRBV6-3,TGTGCCAGCAGCCGTGCACCGAACACTGAAGCTTTCTTT,CASSRAPNTEAFF
TRBJ1-2,.,.,TRBV10-2,TGCGCCAGCAGTGAAAGGGGAAACTATGGCTACACCTTC,CASSERGNYGYTF
TRBJ2-7,once,.,TRBV28,TGTGCCAGCAGTTTACTGGGCTACGAGCAGTACTTC,CASSLLGYEQYF
TRBJ2-5,.,.,TRBV6-5,TGTGCCAGCAGTTACGACATGGTGGGAGAGACCCAGTACTTC,CASSYDMVGETQYF
TRBJ2-6,.,.,TRBV2,TGTGCCAGCAGTGACCAGGCAGGGGGGTCTGGGGCCAACGTCCTGACTTTC,CASSDQAGGSGANVLTF
TRBJ1-2,.,.,TRBV18,TGTGCCAGCTCACCAAGCCACCCGGGTGACTACACCTTC,CASSPSHPGDYTF
TRBJ2-5,.,.,TRBV6-2/TRBV6-3,TGTGCCAGCAGTTACAGGCAGCAGACCCAGTACTTC,CASSYRQQTQYF
TRBJ2-2,.,.,TRBV5-1,TGCGCCAGCAGCTTGGTAGGGGAGGACGGGGAGCTGTTTTTT,CASSLVGEDGELFF
TRBJ2-7,.,.,TRBV27,TGTGCCAGCAGTTTTGTGGGGAAAGGGCTGACCTACGAGCAGTACTTC,CASSFVGKGLTYEQYF
TRBJ1-4,once,.,TRBV28,TGTGCCAGCAGTTTATTAGTCGGGGGGGAGAAACTGTTTTTT,CASSLLVGGEKLFF
TRBJ2-1,.,.,TRBV7-8,TGTGCCAGCATTACCGGCGGGGGCGGCTCCTACAATGAGCAGTTCTTC,CASITGGGGSYNEQFF
TRBJ1-6,.,TRBD1,TRBV28,TGTGCCAGCAGCGCCACAGGGGGCGCCTATAATTCACCCCTCCACTTT,CASSATGGAYNSPLHF